This record looks at one TCR beta chain sequence and its context. Its antigen remains unidentified. This sample is part of a study of shared clonotypes between healthy human individuals. Regarding the study as a whole: Shared across a few donors were around 5% of the naive CD4 clonotypes. Memory subsets generally showed smaller estimated richness than naive subsets did. When compared with the clonotypes that were shared by all four sorted-subset donors, the non-shared clonotypes turned out to have lower generation probabilities.

The study drew all its donors from Caucasian adults living in Nashville, Tennessee. V was trimmed by 4 bases and J by 6 bases, leaving 13 bases between them. Germline V lookup: CDR1 ENHRY, CDR2 SYGVKD. CDR3 size: 14 residues. Profiled with immunoSEQ multiplex PCR; TCRdb holds only in-frame clones, not every one. Of about 1.4 million clones in the sample, around 95% were seen once. V usage is TRBV10-3 and J usage is TRBJ2-1; the D gene is possibly TRBD2 (6 bases). The sequenced material came from naive CD4+ T cells sorted from blood. Subset defined: CD45RA+ positively selected. This clonotype originated in a man aged 25-45 years in good health. The DNA of the CDR3 is TGTGCCATCAGTGGCCCCCAACTAGCCAATGAGCAGTTCTTC. Its protein is CAISGPQLANEQFF.